A single sample gave rise to the 32 T cell receptor beta chains below, sequenced in a study of blood T cells in healthy people across ages. Sample-barcoded 5' priming and a J-beta primer mix drove a second PCR of about 6 to 11 cycles. In TCRdb, the 5' RACE reads were re-called with MiXCR into one record per CDR3 protein. The sample lists roughly 730,000 distinct CDR3 sequences, about 56% occurring once. The sample was blood. The source is a man between 35 and 55 years old in good health.

Written as DNA, the CDR3 is TGTGCCTGGTCCGGTGTGGAGCGGGGGGGCCTCGATACGCAGTATTTT. It codes for CAWSGVERGGLDTQYF. The chain recombines TRBV30 with TRBJ2-3; TRBD2 aligns across 10 bases. J gave up 6 bases and V 5 bases, and 14 bases lay outside the gene matches. The germline gives CDR1 GTSNPN, CDR2 SVGIG (reference sequence). CDR3 length equals 16 residues.

There are a few counts of this clonotype. The DNA of the CDR3 is TGTGCCAGCAGTTCGAAGAGCTCCTACGAGCAGTACTTC. Its protein product is CASSSKSSYEQYF. This chain joins TRBV6-2 or TRBV6-3 and TRBJ2-7; D unresolved. CDR1 MNHEY and CDR2 SVGEGT come from the germline V gene. The V and J ends lost 4 bases and 0 bases respectively, with 7 bases between them. The CDR3 extends over 13 amino acids.

In the case of this clonotype: At one boundary the junction diverges from the germline segment, which might be a read error. This chain links TRBV9 with TRBJ2-3, with D perhaps matching TRBD2 (5 bases). Per germline, CDR1 SGDLS and CDR2 YYNGEE. This CDR3 is built from 16 residues. The CDR3 reads CASSVSGSPSTDAQYF. The CDR3, as DNA: TGTGCCAGCAGCGTATCTGGTAGCCCTAGCACAGATGCGCAGTATTTT.

The chain couples TRBV20-1 to TRBJ2-7; 14 bases fit TRBD2. Looked up from germline, CDR1 is DFQATT and CDR2 is SNEGSKA (reference sequence). CDR3 size: 15 residues. The ends lost 5 bases at V and 3 bases at J; junction bases unmatched: 6. CDR3 amino acids: CSASGTSGRVYEQYF. CDR3 sequence (DNA): TGCAGTGCTTCTGGGACTAGCGGGAGAGTCTACGAGCAGTACTTC.

The V call is TRBV29-1, the J call TRBJ1-2; D is ambiguous. Germline CDR1 reads SQVTM; CDR2 reads ANQGSEA. Trimming removed 3 bases at V and 6 bases at J, with 17 bases between. This CDR3 is built from 14 residues. CDR3 in amino acids: CSVDPPRRGHGYTF. In DNA form, the CDR3 reads TGCAGCGTTGATCCACCCCGGCGAGGGCATGGCTACACCTTC.

The chain couples TRBV20-1 to TRBJ2-6, with D possibly being TRBD1 (6 bases). The CDR3 spans 17 residues. V lost 6 bases to trimming and J lost 0 bases, with 18 bases between them. CDR1 and CDR2 from the germline V gene are DFQATT and SNEGSKA (reference sequence). This CDR3 is CSARTGTSNSGANVLTF. The CDR3 DNA reads as TGCAGTGCCAGAACCGGGACATCGAACTCTGGGGCCAACGTCCTGACTTTC.

Here the CDR3 DNA reads TGTGCCAGCAGCTTAAATTCCCTGAGTGGCACCATATATTTT. It encodes CASSLNSLSGTIYF. The chain links TRBV7-2 to TRBJ1-3; D is unresolved. The CDR3 sequence is 14 residues long. CDR1 and CDR2 (germline): SGHTA, FQGNSA. V lost 2 bases to trimming and J lost 9 bases, with 14 bases between them.

The rearrangement joins TRBV6-2 or TRBV6-3 to TRBJ2-1; the D gene is possibly TRBD1 (6 bases). CDR1 and CDR2 (germline): MNHEY, SVGEGT. The CDR3 is 17 amino acids. Trimming stripped 2 bases from V and 7 bases from J, with 21 bases between. CDR3 protein: CASSYGTLQGERNEQFF. DNA of the CDR3: TGTGCCAGCAGTTACGGGACCCTACAGGGTGAGAGGAATGAGCAGTTCTTC.

The chain links TRBV12-1 to TRBJ2-1; no DNA check was done on the table's D call, TRBD2. TRBV12-1 is listed as a pseudogene. The CDR3 spans 17 residues. CDR3 sequence: CASGLVGGNSRRNEQFF. CDR3 nucleotide sequence: TGTGCCAGTGGACTAGTGGGGGGAAATAGTCGTCGGAATGAGCAGTTCTTC.

The chain has TRBV28 and TRBJ2-7; D may be TRBD1 (5 bases). CDR3 length equals 14 residues. The V gene lost 6 bases and the J gene lost 0 bases, with 12 bases spanning the gap. The germline V gene encodes CDR1 MDHEN and CDR2 SYDVKM. The CDR3 sequence is CASRQTGSSYEQYF. CDR3 bases: TGTGCCAGCAGACAAACAGGAAGCTCCTACGAGCAGTACTTC.

The V gene is TRBV7-3, the J gene TRBJ1-1; D is undetermined. Germline CDR1 is SGHTA and CDR2 is FQGTGA. The CDR3 runs to 14 residues. Trimming cost V 6 bases and J 4 bases, with 15 bases left between them. The CDR3 DNA sequence: TGTGCCAGCAGTCTTGACCTAGGTAGCACTGAAGCTTTCTTT. As protein: CASSLDLGSTEAFF.

The chain is built from TRBV20-1 and TRBJ1-1; D not resolved. Germline V gives CDR1 DFQATT, CDR2 SNEGSKA (reference sequence). The CDR3 runs to 11 residues. Deletions cut 3 bases from V and 5 bases from J, with 7 bases between. This CDR3 is CSASFSTEAFF. CDR3 nucleotide sequence: TGCAGTGCTAGCTTCTCTACTGAAGCTTTCTTT.

This chain links TRBV28 with TRBJ2-4, with TRBD1 as a possible D gene (6 bases). CDR3 length: 15 residues. Germline V gene lookup returns CDR1 MDHEN and CDR2 SYDVKM. V lost 5 bases, J lost 0 bases, and 11 bases lay in between. CDR3 DNA sequence: TGTGCCAGCAGTAGCAGGGACATAGCCAAAAACATTCAGTACTTC. Its translation is CASSSRDIAKNIQYF.

This CDR3 is CASSRGSGQIQETQYF. DNA of the CDR3: TGTGCCAGCTCCCGCGGCTCGGGACAGATACAAGAGACCCAGTACTTC. This sequence joins TRBV18 and TRBJ2-5; 7 bases agree with TRBD1. V trimming: 6 bases; J trimming: 2 bases; junction bases outside the gene matches: 12. Germline V gives CDR1 KGHSH, CDR2 LQKENI. The CDR3 runs to 16 residues.

This clonotype was found a few times. V and J are TRBV7-9 and TRBJ2-5, with 8 bases that match TRBD1. Germline V gene sequence: CDR1 SEHNR, CDR2 FQNEAQ (reference sequence). The V gene end was trimmed by 1 base and the J gene end by 5 bases; junction bases not matched to a gene: 6. The CDR3 has 15 residues. The CDR3 region has the DNA TGTGCCAGCAGCTTAGGAGGACAGGGCGAGGAGACCCAGTACTTC. Amino acids: CASSLGGQGEETQYF. The full variable domain, with the rest looked up from reference TRBV7-9 and TRBJ2-5, is DTGVSQNPRHKITKRGQNVTFRCDPISEHNRLYWYRQTLGQGPEFLTYFQNEAQLEKSRLLSDRFSAERPKGSFSTLEIQRTEQGDSAMYLCASSLGGQGEETQYFGPGTRLLVL.

For the CDR3, the DNA is TGTGCCAGCAGCGTAGCGTACAGAAGCACAGATACGCAGTATTTT. Its translation: CASSVAYRSTDTQYF. J is TRBJ2-3 and V is TRBV9, with D unresolved. Trimming took 0 bases from V and 0 from J, leaving 8 bases between them. This CDR3 spans 15 amino acids. Looked up from germline, CDR1 is SGDLS and CDR2 is YYNGEE.

This chain links TRBV7-2 with TRBJ1-2, with D possibly TRBD1 on 6 matching bases. Per germline, CDR1 SGHTA and CDR2 FQGNSA. There are 17 residues in the CDR3. V gave up 5 bases and J gave up 4 bases, with 23 bases separating them. CDR3 sequence (DNA): TGTGCCAGCAGCCCAAACTCACCTAAGGGGGGCGTCTATGGCTACACCTTC. This sequence encodes CASSPNSPKGGVYGYTF.

This clonotype was seen a single time. V and J are TRBV7-9 and TRBJ1-5; the match to TRBD1 covers 7 bases. This CDR3 spans 16 amino acids. The germline CDR1 and CDR2 sequences are SEHNR and FQNEAQ (reference sequence). J was trimmed by 0 bases and V by 5 bases; bases with no gene match: 7. Here the CDR3 DNA reads TGTGCCAGCAGCCCAAAGACAGGGAATAGCAATCAGCCCCAGCATTTT. It translates to CASSPKTGNSNQPQHF.

This clonotype was detected only once. The chain joins TRBV4-3 to TRBJ2-5, with a tentative D call TRBD1 (6 bases). V was pared by 1 base and J by 11 bases, with 20 bases between. Per the germline V gene, CDR1 is LGHNA and CDR2 is YSLEER. The CDR3 sequence is 15 residues long. The DNA for the CDR3 is TGCGCCAGCAGCCAAGGCCGGGACACCCTTAATGAGCAGTACTTC. Protein product: CASSQGRDTLNEQYF.

The rearrangement joins TRBV20-1 to TRBJ2-5, with 9 bases matching TRBD2. The CDR3 loop spans 15 amino acids. V was clipped by 2 bases and J by 5 bases; unmatched bases: 9. Germline V gene sequence: CDR1 DFQATT, CDR2 SNEGSKA (reference sequence). CDR3 nucleotides: TGCAGTGCTAGATCCTGGGGCGGGGGGGTGGAGACCCAGTACTTC. Translated: CSARSWGGGVETQYF.

The CDR3 loop reads CSAPRQGEVTGELFF. CDR3 nucleotides: TGCAGTGCTCCTCGACAGGGAGAAGTAACCGGGGAGCTGTTTTTT. V is TRBV20-1 and J is TRBJ2-2; 7 bases fit TRBD1. The CDR3 spans 15 residues. The V gene end was trimmed by 5 bases and the J gene end by 5 bases; junction bases not matched to a gene: 11. CDR1 and CDR2 from the germline V gene are DFQATT and SNEGSKA (reference sequence).

The chain carries TRBV2 and TRBJ1-5; 9 bases match TRBD1. The CDR3 consists of 16 residues. With V trimmed by 5 bases and J by 9 bases, 14 bases remained unmatched. Germline V gives CDR1 SNHLY, CDR2 FYNNEI. The CDR3 here is CASSPGQGVLAGPQHF. The CDR3 DNA follows: TGTGCCAGCAGTCCGGGACAGGGAGTTCTTGCGGGGCCCCAGCATTTT.

V usage is TRBV5-1 and J usage is TRBJ1-2, with 8 bases aligning to TRBD1. The germline V gene encodes CDR1 SGHRS and CDR2 YFSETQ. Trimming took 0 bases from V and 2 from J; bases not matched to a gene: 9. CDR3 size: 17 residues. The CDR3 DNA sequence: TGCGCCAGCAGCTTGGAGGCAGGGGGCGTGAAAAACTATGGCTACACCTTC. It yields the protein CASSLEAGGVKNYGYTF.

This clonotype was recorded a few times. The rearrangement joins TRBV7-2 to TRBJ2-1; D is perhaps TRBD2 (6 bases). Trimming took 3 bases from V and 0 from J, leaving 18 bases between them. Germline V gene data show CDR1 as SGHTA and CDR2 as FQGNSA. CDR3 length: 18 amino acids. The CDR3 DNA reads as TGTGCCAGCAGCTTTCGGGGAGGCCCGACTAACTCCTACAATGAGCAGTTCTTC. This translates into CASSFRGGPTNSYNEQFF.

This clonotype turned up a few times. The CDR3: CASSEGGPYEQYF. DNA for the CDR3: TGTGCCAGCAGTGAGGGGGGGCCCTACGAGCAGTACTTC. The chain employs TRBV25-1 and TRBJ2-7; possibly TRBD2 for D (7 bases). Germline values: CDR1 MGHDK, CDR2 SYGVNS. CDR3 size: 13 residues. Between the trimmed V and J ends, which lost 3 bases and 2 bases, there was a span of 8 bases.

A single count supports this clonotype. V usage is TRBV9 and J usage is TRBJ2-3; D assignment may be TRBD1 or TRBD2 (5 bases each). From germline, CDR1 is SGDLS and CDR2 YYNGEE. CDR3 size: 15 residues. Trimming shortened V by 0 bases and J by 4 bases, and 12 bases separated the two germline ends. CDR3 region: CASSVGGFSADTQYF. The CDR3 DNA sequence: TGTGCCAGCAGCGTAGGGGGGTTCAGCGCAGATACGCAGTATTTT. Together with reference TRBV9 and TRBJ2-3, the CDR3 gives the full variable domain: DSGVTQTPKHLITATGQRVTLRCSPRSGDLSVYWYQQSLDQGLQFLIQYYNGEERAKGNILERFSAQQFPDLHSELNLSSLELGDSALYFCASSVGGFSADTQYFGPGTRLTVL.

The V and J genes are TRBV6-1 and TRBJ2-6; D may be TRBD1 or TRBD2 (6 bases each). The CDR3 has 17 residues. Trimming removed 2 bases at V and 0 bases at J, with 11 bases between. Germline V CDR1 and CDR2: MNHNS, SASEGT. For the CDR3, the DNA is TGTGCCAGCAGTGAAACGGAGGGGGACTCTGGGGCCAACGTCCTGACTTTC. This codes for CASSETEGDSGANVLTF.

The chain recombines TRBV29-1 with TRBJ1-4, with D unclear. This CDR3 contains 14 residues. Germline CDR1 reads SQVTM; CDR2 reads ANQGSEA. Trimming cost V 5 bases and J 5 bases, with 15 bases left between them. The DNA of the CDR3 is TGCAGCGTTTCCACAACCGGGAAAAATGAAAAACTGTTTTTT. This gives the protein CSVSTTGKNEKLFF.

The chain joins TRBV12-3 or TRBV12-4 to TRBJ2-4, with 12 positions matching TRBD2. CDR3 length: 14 residues. Germline trimming cut 7 bases from V and 6 bases from J; bases unmatched to any gene: 4. The DNA of the CDR3 is TGTGCCAGCACCCAACTAGCGGGAGGAAACATTCAGTACTTC. This gives the protein CASTQLAGGNIQYF.

The CDR3 sequence is CASSRGLAGDVDTQYF. DNA of the CDR3: TGTGCCAGCAGCAGAGGACTAGCGGGAGACGTAGATACGCAGTATTTT. This chain links TRBV4-2 with TRBJ2-3; 13 bases fit TRBD2. Per germline, CDR1 LGHNA and CDR2 YNFKEQ. This CDR3 has 16 amino acids. V lost 5 bases to trimming and J lost 5 bases; unmatched junction nucleotides: 7.

This clonotype was counted only a few times. The rearrangement uses TRBV20-1 and TRBJ2-5; TRBD2 aligns across 15 bases. The ends lost 1 base at V and 1 base at J; junction bases unmatched: 13. Germline lookup yields CDR1 DFQATT and CDR2 SNEGSKA (reference sequence). The CDR3 contains 20 residues. In DNA form, the CDR3 reads TGCAGTGCTAGAGGTCCACTCCGCGGGACTAGCGGGGGGCCCCAAGAGACCCAGTACTTC. Protein sequence: CSARGPLRGTSGGPQETQYF.

The chain joins TRBV11-2 to TRBJ2-3; 10 bases are shared with TRBD2. The CDR3 contains 16 residues. V lost 4 bases, J lost 4 bases, and 8 bases stayed unmatched. Germline V lookup: CDR1 SGHAT, CDR2 FQNNGV. The CDR3 DNA is TGTGCCAGCAGCTCCCTAGCGGGAGCGGTCCCAGATACGCAGTATTTT. This gives the protein CASSSLAGAVPDTQYF.